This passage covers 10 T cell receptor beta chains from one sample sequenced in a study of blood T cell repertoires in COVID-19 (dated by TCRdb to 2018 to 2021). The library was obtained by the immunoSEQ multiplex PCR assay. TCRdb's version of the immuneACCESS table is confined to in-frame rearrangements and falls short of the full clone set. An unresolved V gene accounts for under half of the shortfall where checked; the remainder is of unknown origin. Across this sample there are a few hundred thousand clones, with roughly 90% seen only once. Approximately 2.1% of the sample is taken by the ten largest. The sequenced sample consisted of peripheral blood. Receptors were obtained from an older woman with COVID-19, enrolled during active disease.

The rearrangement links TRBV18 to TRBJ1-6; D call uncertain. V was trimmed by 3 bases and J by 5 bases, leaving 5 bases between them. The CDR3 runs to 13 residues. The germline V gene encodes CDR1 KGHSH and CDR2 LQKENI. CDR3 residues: CASSPENNSPLHF. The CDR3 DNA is TGTGCCAGCTCACCTGAGAATAATTCACCCCTCCACTTT.

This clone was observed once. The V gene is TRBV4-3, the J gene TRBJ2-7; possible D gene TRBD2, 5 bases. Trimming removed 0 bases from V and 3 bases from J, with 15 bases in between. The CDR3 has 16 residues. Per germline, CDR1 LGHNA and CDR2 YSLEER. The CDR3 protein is CASSQEEGSVGYEQYF. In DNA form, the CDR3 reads TGCGCCAGCAGCCAAGAAGAGGGATCGGTCGGCTACGAGCAGTACTTC.

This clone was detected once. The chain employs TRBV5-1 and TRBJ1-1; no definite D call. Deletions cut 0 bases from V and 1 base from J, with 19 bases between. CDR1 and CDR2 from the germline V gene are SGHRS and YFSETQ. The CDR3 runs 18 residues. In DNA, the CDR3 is TGCGCCAGCAGCTTGGGATTCAGTTCTCTTCGGGAGAACACTGAAGCTTTCTTT. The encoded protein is CASSLGFSSLRENTEAFF.

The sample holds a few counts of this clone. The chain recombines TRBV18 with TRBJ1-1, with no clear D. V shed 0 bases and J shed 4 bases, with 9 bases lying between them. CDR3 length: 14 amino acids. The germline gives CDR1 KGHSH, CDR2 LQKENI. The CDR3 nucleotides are TGTGCCAGCTCACCACCCGCGCCCCCCACTGAAGCTTTCTTT. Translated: CASSPPAPPTEAFF.

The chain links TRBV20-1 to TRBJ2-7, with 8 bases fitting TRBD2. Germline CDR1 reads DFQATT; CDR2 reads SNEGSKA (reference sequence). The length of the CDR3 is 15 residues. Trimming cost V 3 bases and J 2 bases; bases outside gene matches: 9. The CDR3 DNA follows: TGCAGTGCTAGTGTAAGCGGGGGAGCAACCTACGAGCAGTACTTC. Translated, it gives CSASVSGGATYEQYF.

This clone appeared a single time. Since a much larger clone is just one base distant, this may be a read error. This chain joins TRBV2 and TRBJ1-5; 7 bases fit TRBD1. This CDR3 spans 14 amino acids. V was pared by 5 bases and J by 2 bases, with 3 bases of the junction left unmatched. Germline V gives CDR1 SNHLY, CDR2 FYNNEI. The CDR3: CASSRQGGNQPQHF. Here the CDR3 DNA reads TGTGCCAGCAGTCGACAGGGAGGCAATCAGCCCCAGCATTTT.

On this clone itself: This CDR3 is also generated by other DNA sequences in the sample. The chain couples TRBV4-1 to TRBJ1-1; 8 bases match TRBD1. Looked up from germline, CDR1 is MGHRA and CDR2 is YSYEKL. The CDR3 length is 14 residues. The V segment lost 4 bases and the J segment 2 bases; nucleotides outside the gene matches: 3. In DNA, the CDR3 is TGCGCCAGCAGCCCGGACAGGGCAAACACTGAAGCTTTCTTT. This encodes CASSPDRANTEAFF.

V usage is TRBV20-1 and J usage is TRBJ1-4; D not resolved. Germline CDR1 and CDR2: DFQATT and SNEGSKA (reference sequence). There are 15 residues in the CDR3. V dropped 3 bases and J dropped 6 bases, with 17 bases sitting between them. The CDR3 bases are TGCAGTGCTAGTAGAGAACTGCCTTCCCATGAAAAACTGTTTTTT. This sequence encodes CSASRELPSHEKLFF.

The CDR3 here is CASSRMGQLNQPQHF. The CDR3 DNA reads TGTGCCAGCAGCCGAATGGGACAGCTAAATCAGCCCCAGCATTTT. The rearrangement uses TRBV16 and TRBJ1-5; 7 bases align to TRBD1. This CDR3 comprises 15 residues. V was pared by 4 bases and J by 4 bases, with 7 bases of the junction left unmatched. CDR1 is KGHSY, CDR2 FQNENV, per germline.

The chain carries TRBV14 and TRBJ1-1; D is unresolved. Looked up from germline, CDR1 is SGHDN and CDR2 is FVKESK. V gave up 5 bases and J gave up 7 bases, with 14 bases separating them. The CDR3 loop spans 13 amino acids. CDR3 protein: CASSFNRDSEAFF. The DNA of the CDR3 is TGTGCCAGCAGCTTCAATCGGGATAGTGAAGCTTTCTTT. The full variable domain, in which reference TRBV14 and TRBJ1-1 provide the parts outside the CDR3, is EAGVTQFPSHSVIEKGQTVTLRCDPISGHDNLYWYRRVMGKEIKFLLHFVKESKQDESGMPNNRFLAERTGGTYSTLKVQPAELEDSGVYFCASSFNRDSEAFFGQGTRLTVV.